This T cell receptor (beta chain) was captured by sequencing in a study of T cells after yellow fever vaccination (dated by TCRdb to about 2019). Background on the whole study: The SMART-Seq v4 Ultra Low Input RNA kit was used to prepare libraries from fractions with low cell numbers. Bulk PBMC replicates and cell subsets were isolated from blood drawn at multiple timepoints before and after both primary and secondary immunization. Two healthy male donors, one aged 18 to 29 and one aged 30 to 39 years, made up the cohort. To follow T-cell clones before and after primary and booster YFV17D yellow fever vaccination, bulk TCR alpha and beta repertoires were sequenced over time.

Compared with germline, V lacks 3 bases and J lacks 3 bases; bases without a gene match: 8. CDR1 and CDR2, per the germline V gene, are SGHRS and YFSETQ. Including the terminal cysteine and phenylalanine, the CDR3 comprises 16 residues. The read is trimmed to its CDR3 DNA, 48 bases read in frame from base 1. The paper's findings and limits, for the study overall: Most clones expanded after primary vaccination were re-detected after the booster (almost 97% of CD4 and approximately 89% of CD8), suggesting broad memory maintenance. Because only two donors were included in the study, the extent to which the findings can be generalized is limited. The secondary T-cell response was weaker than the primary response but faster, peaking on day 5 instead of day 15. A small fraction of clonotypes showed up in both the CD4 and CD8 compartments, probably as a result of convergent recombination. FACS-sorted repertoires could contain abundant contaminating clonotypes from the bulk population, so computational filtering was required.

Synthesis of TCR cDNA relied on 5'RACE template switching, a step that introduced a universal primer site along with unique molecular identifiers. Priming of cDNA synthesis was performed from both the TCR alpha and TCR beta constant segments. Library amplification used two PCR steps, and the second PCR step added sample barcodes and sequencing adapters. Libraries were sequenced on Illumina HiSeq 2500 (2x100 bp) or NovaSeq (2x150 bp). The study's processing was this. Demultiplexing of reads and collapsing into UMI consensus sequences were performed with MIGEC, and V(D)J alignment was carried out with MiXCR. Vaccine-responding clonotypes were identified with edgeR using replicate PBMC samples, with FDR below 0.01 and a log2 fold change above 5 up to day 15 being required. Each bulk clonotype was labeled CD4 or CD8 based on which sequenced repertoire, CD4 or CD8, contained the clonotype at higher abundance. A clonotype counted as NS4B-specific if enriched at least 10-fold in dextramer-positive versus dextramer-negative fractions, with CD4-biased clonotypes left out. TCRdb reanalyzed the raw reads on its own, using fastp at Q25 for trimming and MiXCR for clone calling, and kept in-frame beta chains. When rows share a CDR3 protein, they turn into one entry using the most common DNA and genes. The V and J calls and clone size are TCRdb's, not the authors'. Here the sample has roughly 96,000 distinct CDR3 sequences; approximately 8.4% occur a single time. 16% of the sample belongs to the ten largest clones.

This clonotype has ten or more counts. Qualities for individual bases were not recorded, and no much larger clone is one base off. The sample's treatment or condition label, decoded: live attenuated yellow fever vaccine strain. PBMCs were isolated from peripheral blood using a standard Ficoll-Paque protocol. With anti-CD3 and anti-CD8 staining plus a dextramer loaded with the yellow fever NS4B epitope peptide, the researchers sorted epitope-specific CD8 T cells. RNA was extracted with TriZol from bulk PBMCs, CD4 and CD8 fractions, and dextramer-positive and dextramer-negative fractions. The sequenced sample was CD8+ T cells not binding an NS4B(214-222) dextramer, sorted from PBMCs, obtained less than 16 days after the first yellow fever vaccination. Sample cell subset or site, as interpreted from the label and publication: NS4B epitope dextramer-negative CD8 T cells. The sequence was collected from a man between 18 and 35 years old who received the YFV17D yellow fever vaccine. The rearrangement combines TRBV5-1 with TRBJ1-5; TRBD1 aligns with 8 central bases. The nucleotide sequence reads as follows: TGCGCCAGCAGCTGGGGAGACAGGGGAGTCAATCAGCCCCAGCATTTT. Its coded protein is CASSWGDRGVNQPQHF.